This T cell receptor (beta chain) is from a study of shared clonotypes between healthy human individuals. The CDR3 runs 16 residues. Germline CDR1 reads MRHNA; CDR2 reads SNTAGT. V was clipped by 1 base and J by 4 bases, with 14 bases between them. Study-level points and caveats: Clonotypes shared by all four donors outscored non-shared clonotypes in generation probability.

Profiling relied on immunoSEQ multiplex PCR, and the TCRdb table lists in-frame clones only, not all of them. The data hold fewer than 130,000 clones, with about 66% observed a single time. Participating donors were healthy, HIV-negative adults free of recent acute infections or vaccinations. Every donor was a Caucasian adult from Nashville, Tennessee. Researchers reported that CD8 memory united CD45RO+ cells with CCR7-negative CD45RA+ TemRA cells. This clone was seen a few times. Its antigen is not identified. This chain uses TRBV6-4 with TRBJ2-1; TRBD1 or TRBD2 may be the D gene (5 bases each). This clonotype was obtained from a woman aged 25 to 39 in good health. Sample: memory CD8+ T cells sorted from blood. Noted subset: CD45RO+ cells pooled with CCR7-negative TemRA cells. The CDR3 DNA reads TGTGCCAGCAGTGACTTTGGGGGAGAGGGGTACAATGAGCAGTTCTTC. Its translation is CASSDFGGEGYNEQFF.